A single sample is the source of the 29 T cell receptor beta chains below, sequenced in a study of T cell responses to AZD1222 COVID-19 vaccine. Data came from immunoSEQ multiplex PCR; TCRdb stores just in-frame clones and leaves some out. In the table there are more than 85,000 clones, around nine tenths of which are singletons. The source was peripheral blood, collected on day 0 of AZD1222 vaccination. The source of these receptors is an adult in good health.

This clone was observed a few times. The V gene is TRBV7-9, the J gene TRBJ1-5; D possibly corresponds to TRBD1 (6 bases). Per the germline V gene, CDR1 is SEHNR and CDR2 is FQNEAQ (reference sequence). Trimming took off 5 bases at V and 3 bases at J, with 20 bases between the two ends. This CDR3 has 17 amino acids. The CDR3 DNA reads as TGTGCCAGCAGCACGAACCAGGGAATGGGGGCCAATCAGCCCCAGCATTTT. This codes for CASSTNQGMGANQPQHF. The whole variable domain, remainder taken from reference TRBV7-9 and TRBJ1-5, is DTGVSQNPRHKITKRGQNVTFRCDPISEHNRLYWYRQTLGQGPEFLTYFQNEAQLEKSRLLSDRFSAERPKGSFSTLEIQRTEQGDSAMYLCASSTNQGMGANQPQHFGDGTRLSIL.

The chain combines TRBV2 with TRBJ1-2; TRBD1 matches 7 bases. The CDR3 sequence is 13 residues long. J lost 8 bases, V lost 8 bases, and 11 bases had no gene match. CDR1 is SNHLY, CDR2 FYNNEI, per germline. The CDR3 coding sequence is TGTGCCAGCGCGCTTCGCAGGGGGGAAGGCTACACCTTC. It codes for CASALRRGEGYTF.

This clone is a singleton in its sample. The chain combines TRBV5-4 with TRBJ1-1, with 8 positions matching TRBD1. CDR1 is SGHNT, CDR2 YYREEE, per germline (reference sequence). The V segment lost 1 base and the J segment 4 bases; nucleotides outside the gene matches: 3. The CDR3 consists of 14 residues. CDR3 coding DNA: TGTGCCAGCAGCTTGACAGGGGGTATCACTGAAGCTTTCTTT. It codes for CASSLTGGITEAFF.

V and J are TRBV4-2 and TRBJ1-5, with 7 bases identical to TRBD1. The junction had 3 bases not matched to a gene; V was cut back by 1 base and J by 6 bases. The germline V gene has CDR1 LGHNA and CDR2 YNFKEQ. The CDR3 length is 14 residues. This CDR3 is CASSQGQGVQPQHF. The CDR3 nucleotides are TGTGCCAGCAGCCAAGGACAGGGAGTTCAGCCCCAGCATTTT.

This rearrangement joins TRBV5-1 to TRBJ2-2, with 11 bases fitting TRBD2. This CDR3 is 18 amino acids long. The germline V gene encodes CDR1 SGHRS and CDR2 YFSETQ. The J segment lost 2 bases and the V segment lost 1 base, leaving 7 bases of the junction unmatched. The CDR3 loop reads CASSLWLAGGYNTGELFF. As DNA, the CDR3 is TGCGCCAGCAGCTTGTGGCTAGCGGGGGGTTACAACACCGGGGAGCTGTTTTTT.

The CDR3 coding sequence is TGTGCCAGCAGCCCGACGGGAGGAAACACCATATATTTT. Its protein product is CASSPTGGNTIYF. V gene TRBV3-1 (or the pseudogene TRBV3-2) combines with J gene TRBJ1-3; D remains unclear. The germline V gene has CDR1 LGHDT and CDR2 YNNKEL (reference sequence). The CDR3 runs to 13 residues. V lost 4 bases and J lost 4, with 8 bases in between.

The chain recombines TRBV6-5 with TRBJ2-1; D is unresolved. The germline gives CDR1 MNHEY, CDR2 SVGAGI. This CDR3 is built from 13 residues. The V end was cut by 6 bases, the J end by 8 bases, with 14 bases between. The CDR3 loop reads CASRGTGLDEQFF. DNA of the CDR3: TGTGCCAGCAGGGGAACTGGCCTCGATGAGCAGTTCTTC.

This clone has a single count. The chain has TRBV5-1 and TRBJ1-5; perhaps TRBD1 as D (5 bases). This CDR3 is 14 amino acids long. Germline V gene lookup returns CDR1 SGHRS and CDR2 YFSETQ. V lost 4 bases to trimming and J lost 6 bases, with 14 bases between them. The CDR3 sequence is CASSRTGRGQPQHF. The CDR3 nucleotides read TGCGCCAGCAGCCGAACGGGAAGGGGTCAGCCCCAGCATTTT.

V usage is TRBV6-2 or TRBV6-3 and J usage is TRBJ2-5; D is unresolved. CDR3 length equals 13 residues. Germline V lookup: CDR1 MNHEY, CDR2 SVGEGT. V was pared by 6 bases and J by 9 bases, with 17 bases between. This chain's CDR3 is CASSPTLWAAQYF. CDR3 nucleotide sequence: TGTGCCAGCAGCCCTACCCTATGGGCGGCCCAGTACTTC.

V and J are TRBV7-9 and TRBJ1-5; D call uncertain. V lost 0 bases and J lost 9, with 15 bases in between. The CDR3 covers 15 residues. The germline V gene has CDR1 SEHNR and CDR2 FQNEAQ (reference sequence). DNA for the CDR3: TGTGCCAGCAGCTTAGCAGACGGATGGACGGGGCCCCAGCATTTT. It translates to CASSLADGWTGPQHF.

The genes are TRBV18 and TRBJ2-3, with D perhaps TRBD1 or TRBD2 (5 bases each). The CDR3 is 14 amino acids. Trimming removed 6 bases at V and 2 bases at J, with 12 bases between. Germline CDR1 reads KGHSH; CDR2 reads LQKENI. The CDR3 DNA is TGTGCCAGCTCCACGGGGCCAGACACAGATACGCAGTATTTT. Translating gives CASSTGPDTDTQYF.

Here the CDR3 reads CASSYSGLDTEAFF. CDR3 DNA sequence: TGTGCCAGCAGTTACTCAGGGTTGGACACTGAAGCTTTCTTT. The rearrangement joins TRBV6-2 or TRBV6-3 to TRBJ1-1; D call uncertain. Per germline, CDR1 MNHEY and CDR2 SVGEGT. The V and J ends lost 0 bases and 3 bases respectively, with 8 bases between them. The CDR3 spans 14 residues.

The V gene is TRBV12-5, the J gene TRBJ2-2; D is undetermined. The length of the CDR3 is 12 residues. Looked up from germline, CDR1 is LGHNT and CDR2 is FRNRAP. With 4 bases removed from V and 5 bases from J, the gap between germline ends came to 5 bases. CDR3 sequence reads: CASGYKTGELFF. As DNA, the CDR3 is TGTGCTAGTGGTTACAAGACCGGGGAGCTGTTTTTT.

This clone was detected only a few times. The chain links TRBV19 to TRBJ1-1, with 7 bases lining up with TRBD1. Germline V gives CDR1 LNHDA, CDR2 SQIVND (reference sequence). There are 16 residues in the CDR3. The trim removed 8 bases at V and 5 bases at J, leaving 17 bases unmatched. The CDR3, as DNA: TGTGCCAGTCGGTGGGGCAGGGGGTCCCCCTCTACTGAAGCTTTCTTT. Translation gives CASRWGRGSPSTEAFF.

The chain employs TRBV9 and TRBJ1-1; no definite D call. This CDR3 is 13 amino acids long. CDR1 and CDR2 from the germline V gene are SGDLS and YYNGEE. V shed 0 bases and J shed 3 bases, with 6 bases lying between them. The CDR3 reads CASSVGDYTEAFF. The DNA of the CDR3 is TGTGCCAGCAGCGTAGGCGATTACACTGAAGCTTTCTTT.

The chain couples TRBV28 to TRBJ1-5; a weak D match, TRBD1 (5 bases). Trimming left V 9 bases short and J 0 bases short, with 12 bases between. The CDR3 runs 14 residues. Germline V lookup: CDR1 MDHEN, CDR2 SYDVKM. The CDR3 DNA reads TGTGCCAGTATCAGGGTTTTTAGCAATCAGCCCCAGCATTTT. Its protein product is CASIRVFSNQPQHF. Supplemented by reference TRBV28 and TRBJ1-5, the full variable domain reads DVKVTQSSRYLVKRTGEKVFLECVQDMDHENMFWYRQDPGLGLRLIYFSYDVKMKEKGDIPEGYSVSREKKERFSLILESASTNQTSMYLCASIRVFSNQPQHFGDGTRLSIL.

This rearrangement joins TRBV29-1 to TRBJ1-1; maybe TRBD1 (5 bases). The CDR3 contains 13 residues. The V end was cut by 3 bases, the J end by 0 bases, with 8 bases between. Germline V gene data show CDR1 as SQVTM and CDR2 as ANQGSEA. In DNA, the CDR3 is TGCAGCGTTGATTGGGGGTTGAACACTGAAGCTTTCTTT. This translates into CSVDWGLNTEAFF.

The CDR3 loop reads CASAGPRDQETQYF. CDR3 in DNA: TGTGCCAGCGCCGGACCCAGAGACCAAGAGACCCAGTACTTC. The chain employs TRBV13 and TRBJ2-5; D unresolved. The germline gives CDR1 PRHDT, CDR2 FYEKMQ (reference sequence). This CDR3 spans 14 amino acids. Trimming stripped 8 bases from V and 0 bases from J, with 13 bases between.

This sequence joins TRBV19 and TRBJ2-1, with D possibly TRBD2 on 6 matching bases. CDR3 length equals 14 residues. CDR1 LNHDA and CDR2 SQIVND come from the germline V gene (reference sequence). Trimming took 5 bases from V and 7 from J, leaving 15 bases between them. CDR3 in DNA: TGTGCCAGTAGTCCCCCGGGAGTGCCGAATGAGCAGTTCTTC. It is translated as CASSPPGVPNEQFF.

The chain recombines TRBV2 with TRBJ1-1; possible D gene TRBD1, 5 bases. V lost 4 bases and J 5 bases, leaving 14 bases between the germline ends. The length of the CDR3 is 14 residues. Germline CDR1 is SNHLY and CDR2 is FYNNEI. CDR3 sequence reads: CASSVGTWGTEAFF. The DNA for the CDR3 is TGTGCCAGCAGTGTGGGGACTTGGGGGACTGAAGCTTTCTTT.

This chain uses TRBV7-9 with TRBJ2-7; D is uncertain. The CDR3 covers 18 residues. Germline V gives CDR1 SEHNR, CDR2 FQNEAQ (reference sequence). Trimming cost V 1 base and J 0 bases, with 19 bases left between them. The DNA for the CDR3 is TGTGCCAGCAGCTTAGACGGTCCGGTGGGGTGGAGCTCCTACGAGCAGTACGTC. This translates into CASSLDGPVGWSSYEQYV.

The chain has TRBV28 and TRBJ2-3; TRBD1 is a possible D gene (6 bases). Germline CDR1 is MDHEN and CDR2 is SYDVKM. The CDR3 sequence is 17 residues long. V was shortened by 5 bases and J by 3 bases, with 21 bases between the two germline ends. The CDR3 spells CASSPQGTPLGTDTQYF. In nucleotides, the CDR3 is TGTGCCAGCAGTCCACAAGGGACACCCCTAGGGACAGATACGCAGTATTTT. Looking up the rest from reference TRBV28 and TRBJ2-3 gives the full variable domain: DVKVTQSSRYLVKRTGEKVFLECVQDMDHENMFWYRQDPGLGLRLIYFSYDVKMKEKGDIPEGYSVSREKKERFSLILESASTNQTSMYLCASSPQGTPLGTDTQYFGPGTRLTVL.

The chain couples TRBV2 to TRBJ2-2; D is perhaps TRBD2 (6 bases). The CDR3 runs to 15 residues. V lost 2 bases and J lost 2, with 9 bases in between. CDR1 and CDR2 from the germline V gene are SNHLY and FYNNEI. CDR3 nucleotides: TGTGCCAGCAGTGAAATTAGCGGAAACACCGGGGAGCTGTTTTTT. It translates to CASSEISGNTGELFF.

This sequence joins TRBV15 and TRBJ1-5; D uncertain. In germline, CDR1 is LNHNV, CDR2 YYDKDF (reference sequence). Between the trimmed V and J ends, which lost 6 bases and 7 bases, there was a span of 13 bases. CDR3 length: 13 amino acids. The DNA of the CDR3 is TGTGCCACCAGTGCCCAGCAGATACAGCCCCAGCATTTT. Its translation: CATSAQQIQPQHF.

This clone was detected once. The rearrangement uses TRBV3-1 (or the pseudogene TRBV3-2) and TRBJ1-5; 7 bases map to TRBD1. Looked up from germline, CDR1 is LGHDT and CDR2 is YNNKEL (reference sequence). This CDR3 region has 16 residues. Losses at the gene ends were 3 bases for V and 3 bases for J; bases not matched to a gene: 8. The CDR3 nucleotides read TGTGCCAGCAGCCATATCCGGGACAGCCACAATCAGCCCCAGCATTTT. This codes for CASSHIRDSHNQPQHF.

The chain couples TRBV5-1 to TRBJ1-3; 7 bases are a match to TRBD1. V gave up 3 bases and J gave up 4 bases; unmatched junction bases: 7. The germline V gene encodes CDR1 SGHRS and CDR2 YFSETQ. The CDR3 contains 15 residues. CDR3 sequence reads: CASSSRGDSGNTIYF. In nucleotides, the CDR3 is TGCGCCAGCAGCTCACGGGGGGACAGCGGAAACACCATATATTTT.

J is TRBJ1-5 and V is TRBV18; no clear D gene. The CDR3 contains 15 residues. V was trimmed by 2 bases and J by 3 bases, leaving 11 bases between them. Germline V gene sequence: CDR1 KGHSH, CDR2 LQKENI. The CDR3 is CASSPTGDPNQPQHF. In DNA form, the CDR3 reads TGTGCCAGCTCACCAACTGGGGATCCCAATCAGCCCCAGCATTTT. Full variable domain (outside the CDR3, taken from reference TRBV18 and TRBJ1-5): NAGVMQNPRHLVRRRGQEARLRCSPMKGHSHVYWYRQLPEEGLKFMVYLQKENIIDESGMPKERFSAEFPKEGPSILRIQQVVRGDSAAYFCASSPTGDPNQPQHFGDGTRLSIL.

The gene calls are TRBV10-1 and TRBJ2-7; TRBD1 agrees at 9 bases. Germline V CDR1 and CDR2: WNHNN, SYGVQD (reference sequence). This CDR3 region has 14 residues. The chain's CDR3 is CASIPSGTGSFRDV. The CDR3 DNA reads TGCGCCAGCATCCCTTCCGGGACAGGGAGTTTCAGGGACGTC.

The chain combines TRBV16 with TRBJ2-7; D is unclear. CDR3 length: 15 residues. Germline-derived CDR1 and CDR2 are KGHSY and FQNENV. The V end lost 1 base, the J end lost 3 bases, and 13 bases lay between the germline ends. The CDR3 DNA is TGTGCCAGCAGCCAATTCGGGCAGAAAGTCTACGAGCAGTACTTC. Translation: CASSQFGQKVYEQYF.